This T cell receptor beta chain stems from a study of control samples from healthy donors and cancer patients. Germline V gene data show CDR1 as SGHTA and CDR2 as FQGNSA. J was trimmed by 6 bases and V by 1 base; bases with no gene match: 9. CDR3 size: 16 residues. Clones were read by immunoSEQ multiplex PCR, and TCRdb kept only the in-frame ones, dropping some. Of 35,000 to 40,000 clones in the sample, about 86% are singletons; the top ten hold approximately 21%. Sequencing was carried out using PBMCs. The TCR sequence derives from a woman aged 55 to 70 with lung cancer. This sequence joins TRBV7-2 and TRBJ2-1; 7 positions match TRBD2. CDR3 coding DNA: TGTGCCAGCAGCTTAGAGGCGCGGGAGCTGGGCAATGAGCAGTTCTTC. It specifies CASSLEARELGNEQFF.